This T cell receptor beta chain was sequenced during a study of T cells in Graves' hyperthyroidism and ophthalmopathy. This CDR3 has 10 residues. V lost 3 bases to trimming and J lost 13 bases, with 4 bases between them. Per germline, CDR1 MNHNS and CDR2 SASEGT. Reasons for excluding patients were uncontrolled infection, other autoimmune disease, pregnancy or lactation. This sample holds PBMCs from roughly 10 ml fresh peripheral blood. Study-wide points: Also found in blood were most expanded thyroid clonotypes above 0.001.

TCR beta CDR3 sequences were amplified from RNA transcripts. Initially, a first-round RT-PCR of the TCR CDR3 employed the HTBI primer set. MiXCR, run by TCRdb on the multiplex PCR reads, gives a single entry per CDR3 protein. The sample consists of 300,000 to 450,000 distinct CDR3 sequences, less than 15% of them appearing once. As for this clonotype: Its antigen is currently unknown.

The clonotype originates from a woman younger than 30 with Graves' hyperthyroidism. The chain carries TRBV6-1 and TRBJ1-6; unclear D gene. Sequencing was performed on blood. As DNA, the CDR3 is TGTGCCAGCAGTGAGGGGCCCCTCCACTTT. It yields the protein CASSEGPLHF.